The 17 T cell receptor beta chains listed next were all sequenced from one sample in a study of technical replicates of blood from a handful of donors. Generated by immunoSEQ multiplex PCR, the TCRdb table keeps only in-frame clones and is missing some. The data show tens of thousands of clones, 94% seen once. The specimen was T cells isolated from PBMCs. The receptors derive from a human donor in good health.

The chain employs TRBV28 and TRBJ1-1; unclear D gene. The CDR3 runs 11 residues. V was trimmed by 6 bases and J by 6 bases, leaving 8 bases between them. Germline V gene lookup returns CDR1 MDHEN and CDR2 SYDVKM. In DNA, the CDR3 is TGTGCCAGCAGCCCCCAGGCTGAAGCTTTCTTT. It yields the protein CASSPQAEAFF.

The chain has TRBV29-1 and TRBJ1-2; D is possibly TRBD1 (5 bases). V dropped 3 bases and J dropped 4 bases, with 15 bases sitting between them. This CDR3 contains 14 residues. Germline CDR1 SQVTM, CDR2 ANQGSEA. The CDR3 sequence: CSVDRVTVAYGYTF. As DNA, the CDR3 is TGCAGCGTTGACAGGGTCACGGTCGCCTATGGCTACACCTTC.

The J gene is TRBJ1-1, the V gene TRBV7-2; 8 positions match TRBD1. The V gene's germline CDR1 is SGHTA and CDR2 FQGNSA. The ends lost 5 bases at V and 2 bases at J; junction bases unmatched: 10. The CDR3 covers 16 residues. CDR3 amino acids: CASSPGGGKGNTEAFF. CDR3 sequence (DNA): TGTGCCAGCAGCCCAGGGGGCGGGAAAGGAAACACTGAAGCTTTCTTT. The complete variable domain, with remaining parts taken from reference TRBV7-2 and TRBJ1-1, reads GAGVSQSPSNKVTEKGKDVELRCDPISGHTALYWYRQSLGQGLEFLIYFQGNSAPDKSGLPSDRFSAERTGGSVSTLTIQRTQQEDSAVYLCASSPGGGKGNTEAFFGQGTRLTVV.

This clone was detected only once. J is TRBJ2-5 and V is TRBV10-3, with TRBD1 as a possible D gene (7 bases). The germline V and J ends were trimmed by 2 bases and 4 bases, with 17 bases remaining between them. CDR1 is ENHRY, CDR2 SYGVKD, per germline. This CDR3 comprises 16 residues. The CDR3 protein is CAISERETGQPETQYF. In DNA, the CDR3 is TGTGCCATCAGTGAGCGGGAGACAGGGCAACCAGAGACCCAGTACTTC.

This chain uses TRBV15 with TRBJ1-4; 11 bases are shared with TRBD1. J lost 6 bases, V lost 5 bases, and 5 bases had no gene match. This CDR3 region has 15 residues. Germline CDR1 reads LNHNV; CDR2 reads YYDKDF (reference sequence). The CDR3 loop reads CATSGPDRGHEKLFF. In DNA form, the CDR3 reads TGTGCCACCAGCGGCCCGGACAGGGGGCATGAAAAACTGTTTTTT.

This clone was detected only once. V gene TRBV19 combines with J gene TRBJ2-1; weak D call: TRBD1 (6 bases). V lost 4 bases and J lost 0, with 7 bases in between. In germline, CDR1 is LNHDA, CDR2 SQIVND (reference sequence). The CDR3 is 14 residues long. The CDR3 DNA follows: TGTGCCAGTAGTAGCAGGGGCTCCTACAATGAGCAGTTCTTC. It specifies CASSSRGSYNEQFF.

The rearrangement joins TRBV28 to TRBJ1-2; 8 nucleotides match TRBD1. There are 14 residues in the CDR3. Germline V gene lookup returns CDR1 MDHEN and CDR2 SYDVKM. V trimming: 6 bases; J trimming: 7 bases; junction bases outside the gene matches: 10. The CDR3 sequence is CASSPTGGSVGYTF. CDR3 DNA sequence: TGTGCCAGCAGCCCAACAGGGGGATCTGTTGGCTACACCTTC.

This clone was observed a single time. The J gene is TRBJ2-4, the V gene TRBV5-1, with D possibly TRBD1 on 7 matching bases. In germline, CDR1 is SGHRS, CDR2 YFSETQ. Between the trimmed V and J ends, which lost 0 bases and 9 bases, there was a span of 22 bases. The CDR3 is 17 amino acids. CDR3 in amino acids: CASSLVRDSLAGGIQYF. In DNA form, the CDR3 reads TGCGCCAGCAGCTTGGTTCGGGACAGCTTAGCCGGGGGCATTCAGTACTTC.

V and J are TRBV29-1 and TRBJ1-1; 7 bases match TRBD1. Unmatched junction bases numbered 2, after V lost 6 bases and J lost 7 bases. Germline V gene lookup returns CDR1 SQVTM and CDR2 ANQGSEA. The CDR3 has 10 residues. The CDR3: CSVGDSEAFF. The CDR3 DNA follows: TGCAGCGTGGGGGACAGTGAAGCTTTCTTT.

This rearrangement joins TRBV7-2 to TRBJ2-1, with 7 bases matching TRBD2. The CDR3 is 15 residues long. Unmatched junction bases numbered 11, after V lost 5 bases and J lost 7 bases. The germline gives CDR1 SGHTA, CDR2 FQGNSA. This chain's CDR3 is CASSPWREMANEQFF. The CDR3 region has the DNA TGTGCCAGCAGCCCGTGGCGGGAGATGGCGAATGAGCAGTTCTTC.

This rearrangement joins TRBV5-1 to TRBJ1-1; 10 bases fit TRBD1. Germline CDR1 is SGHRS and CDR2 is YFSETQ. V shed 4 bases and J 2 bases; nucleotides not matched to a gene: 8. The CDR3 loop spans 16 amino acids. In DNA form, the CDR3 reads TGCGCCAGCAGCGGCCAAGGACAGGGGGTTAACACTGAAGCTTTCTTT. Its translation is CASSGQGQGVNTEAFF.

The chain recombines TRBV11-1 with TRBJ2-7; 9 bases map to TRBD1. Germline CDR1 and CDR2: SGHAT and FQDESV (reference sequence). CDR3 length: 14 amino acids. V gave up 4 bases and J gave up 5 bases; unmatched junction bases: 6. CDR3 amino acids: CASSSSTGGNEQYF. CDR3 bases: TGTGCCAGCAGCTCCTCGACAGGGGGTAACGAGCAGTACTTC.

This chain links TRBV5-4 with TRBJ2-1; weak D call: TRBD1 (6 bases). Between the trimmed V and J ends, which lost 3 bases and 10 bases, there was a span of 11 bases. CDR1 and CDR2 (germline): SGHNT, YYREEE (reference sequence). This CDR3 contains 12 residues. For the CDR3, the DNA is TGTGCCAGCAGCTCCTCAACAGGGGAGCAGTTCTTC. As protein: CASSSSTGEQFF.

The chain links TRBV5-5 to TRBJ2-6, with D perhaps matching TRBD2 (5 bases). The CDR3 runs to 16 residues. Germline values: CDR1 SGHKS, CDR2 YYEKEE (reference sequence). V was cut by 2 bases and J by 4 bases, with 13 bases left in between. The CDR3 protein is CASSLVLASGANVLTF. For the CDR3, the DNA is TGTGCCAGCAGCTTAGTTCTAGCATCCGGGGCCAACGTCCTGACTTTC. Supplemented by reference TRBV5-5 and TRBJ2-6, the full variable domain reads DAGVTQSPTHLIKTRGQQVTLRCSPISGHKSVSWYQQVLGQGPQFIFQYYEKEERGRGNFPDRFSARQFPNYSSELNVNALLLGDSALYLCASSLVLASGANVLTFGAGSRLTVL.

The chain combines TRBV5-1 with TRBJ2-1; perhaps TRBD1 as D (6 bases). V was shortened by 2 bases and J by 1 base, with 10 bases between the two germline ends. Germline V gene lookup returns CDR1 SGHRS and CDR2 YFSETQ. The length of the CDR3 is 15 residues. The CDR3 loop reads CASSLGGVSYNEQFF. In nucleotides, the CDR3 is TGCGCCAGCAGCTTAGGGGGAGTTTCCTACAATGAGCAGTTCTTC.

The chain uses TRBV29-1 and TRBJ1-1; perhaps TRBD1 as D (5 bases). Germline V gene sequence: CDR1 SQVTM, CDR2 ANQGSEA. The CDR3 is made up of 12 amino acids. The V end was cut by 6 bases, the J end by 5 bases, with 13 bases between. The CDR3 loop is CSVPGLGTEAFF. The CDR3 DNA reads as TGCAGCGTCCCGGGACTTGGGACTGAAGCTTTCTTT.

This clone was detected only once. The chain is built from TRBV6-5 and TRBJ1-2; possible D gene TRBD1, 5 bases. Looked up from germline, CDR1 is MNHEY and CDR2 is SVGAGI. Between the trimmed V and J ends, which lost 2 bases and 6 bases, there was a span of 10 bases. This CDR3 region has 13 residues. CDR3 sequence: CASSYGGGNGYTF. For the CDR3, the DNA is TGTGCCAGCAGTTACGGTGGGGGGAATGGCTACACCTTC.